This T cell receptor (beta chain) was retrieved from a study of cytomegalovirus exposure and HLA in healthy donors (dated by TCRdb to 2016 to 2017). Background on the whole study: The 666 repertoires of the first cohort and the 95 to 150 validation repertoires were produced on the same platform, according to a later analysis. The study aimed to test whether cataloging public T cell receptors could reveal signatures of past pathogen exposure. A separate validation cohort of 100 to 150 different subjects was used in addition to the 666-subject first cohort. The study combined high-throughput TCR immunosequencing, statistical association of individual TCRs with disease status, and machine learning to predict cytomegalovirus infection status.

Receptor amplification or capture employed the immunoSEQ multiplex PCR assay. Concerning the study's data processing: A statistical classification framework was built for diagnosing cytomegalovirus status from the catalog of TCR beta chain sequences. In TCRdb, the immuneACCESS table is reduced to in-frame sequences with V and J assigned. These tables do not hold every clone; where another copy was compared, an unresolved V gene accounts for under half, and the others remain unexplained. V and J calls plus clone size are reproduced from that table; the DNA served to infer D and trimming. The sample table contains 150,000 to 250,000 clones; only one count was recorded for 75% to 85% of them. About an eighth of the sample is held by the ten biggest clonotypes. Comment on this clone: The specificity of this receptor is unknown. Base-call qualities are not available, and no considerably larger clone is one nucleotide away.

Study-wide findings and limitations: The authors suggested that the approach could potentially be extended to other disease states and immunological phenotypes. In both the original and validation cohorts, the classifier was reported to diagnose cytomegalovirus status with high specificity and sensitivity. Of the cluster scores, about 94% were above 0 in a later analysis, which found that TCRs clustered in the first cohort also tended to co-occur in the 120 or so validation repertoires. While some public TCRs were present in many individuals, most TCR sequences turned up only very rarely across donors. The study gave a list of 150 to 200 TCR beta chains associated with cytomegalovirus. In vitro tests confirmed that three of the cytomegalovirus-associated TCR beta chains recognize cytomegalovirus antigens. A later analysis had no HLA typing for the validation cohort, so co-occurrence there was scored across all 130 or so repertoires.

The donors were included in the validation cohort of roughly 120 subjects, a group kept apart from the approximately 700-subject first cohort. V and J lose 0 bases and 7 bases, and a span of 19 bases separates them. CDR1 is given as SGHVS and CDR2 as FNYEAQ, both from the germline V gene. Inclusive of the bounding cysteine and phenylalanine, the CDR3 is 17 residues long. Left in the record is the CDR3 DNA by itself, 51 bases read in frame from the first base. This receptor was obtained from a woman in her twenties or thirties in good health and CMV-seropositive. Sequencing used PBMCs. The sequence is built from TRBV7-6 and TRBJ2-1; possibly the D gene is TRBD2, per 5 matching bases. The CDR3 in this case is CASSLARLAESTNEQFF. The nucleotide sequence is given as TGTGCCAGCAGCTTAGCGCGTCTAGCAGAGTCTACAAATGAGCAGTTCTTC.